These 29 T cell receptor beta chains originate from one sample sequenced in a study of control samples from healthy donors and cancer patients. Assay: immunoSEQ multiplex PCR; the TCRdb copy retains only in-frame clones and omits some. The table includes 85,000 to 100,000 clones, about 92% detected once. Source material: blood. All receptors come from a man younger than 35 in good health.

This chain links TRBV4-3 with TRBJ2-2; no clear D gene. This CDR3 has 13 amino acids. V gave up 3 bases and J gave up 5 bases, with 7 bases separating them. Germline CDR1 reads LGHNA; CDR2 reads YSLEER. CDR3 protein: CASSQGYTGELFF. CDR3 nucleotides: TGCGCCAGCAGCCAGGGCTATACCGGGGAGCTGTTTTTT.

The chain combines TRBV3-1 (or the pseudogene TRBV3-2) with TRBJ1-2, with 7 bases fitting TRBD1. The trim removed 2 bases at V and 2 bases at J, leaving 5 bases unmatched. CDR1 is LGHDT and CDR2 is YNNKEL in the germline V gene (reference sequence). The CDR3 covers 15 residues. The CDR3 loop reads CASSQTRQGNYGYTF. In DNA, the CDR3 is TGTGCCAGCAGCCAAACTAGACAGGGAAACTATGGCTACACCTTC.

V usage is TRBV6-2 or TRBV6-3 and J usage is TRBJ1-1, with D uncertain. The germline CDR1 and CDR2 sequences are MNHEY and SVGEGT. The CDR3 is 12 amino acids. Trimming left V 0 bases short and J 7 bases short, with 6 bases between. The CDR3 reads CASSYSTYEAFF. The CDR3 DNA reads TGTGCCAGCAGTTACTCGACGTATGAAGCTTTCTTT.

The J gene is TRBJ2-5, the V gene TRBV7-9, with 15 positions matching TRBD2. J was trimmed by 4 bases and V by 5 bases; bases with no gene match: 8. This CDR3 contains 17 residues. Germline-derived CDR1 and CDR2 are SEHNR and FQNEAQ (reference sequence). The CDR3 nucleotides read TGTGCCAGCAGCCTTGGACTAGCGGGAGGGCCGGGAGAGACCCAGTACTTC. This gives the protein CASSLGLAGGPGETQYF.

The V gene is TRBV19, the J gene TRBJ1-2; D call uncertain. The ends were cut back, 5 bases at V and 5 bases at J, with 15 bases in the middle. This CDR3 has 14 amino acids. Germline V lookup: CDR1 LNHDA, CDR2 SQIVND (reference sequence). The CDR3 loop is CASSLNAAQYGYTF. In nucleotides, the CDR3 is TGTGCCAGTAGTCTGAACGCAGCCCAGTATGGCTACACCTTC.

The chain recombines TRBV29-1 with TRBJ1-4, with TRBD1 matching 8 bases. The V gene end was trimmed by 1 base and the J gene end by 4 bases; junction bases not matched to a gene: 2. This CDR3 region has 14 residues. Germline-derived CDR1 and CDR2 are SQVTM and ANQGSEA. CDR3 protein: CSVEGDRNNEKLFF. In nucleotides, the CDR3 is TGCAGCGTTGAAGGGGACAGGAATAATGAAAAACTGTTTTTT.

The gene calls are TRBV7-2 and TRBJ2-2, with D maybe TRBD2 (5 bases). The CDR3 consists of 13 residues. Germline V lookup: CDR1 SGHTA, CDR2 FQGNSA. Trimming pared 5 bases from V and 5 bases from J, leaving 9 bases between. CDR3 DNA sequence: TGTGCCAGCAGCGGAACTAGGACCGGGGAGCTGTTTTTT. Its translation: CASSGTRTGELFF.

The gene calls are TRBV6-2 or TRBV6-3 and TRBJ1-1; no firm D call. The CDR3 has 17 amino acids. Trimming shortened V by 0 bases and J by 2 bases, and 16 bases separated the two germline ends. CDR1 MNHEY and CDR2 SVGEGT come from the germline V gene. The CDR3 protein is CASSYSTEHKFNTEAFF. In nucleotides, the CDR3 is TGTGCCAGCAGTTACTCTACCGAGCACAAATTTAACACTGAAGCTTTCTTT.

The sample holds a few counts of this clone. This rearrangement joins TRBV6-1 to TRBJ1-1, with D unclear. This CDR3 has 14 amino acids. CDR1 and CDR2 from the germline V gene are MNHNS and SASEGT. Trimming took off 3 bases at V and 0 bases at J, with 8 bases between the two ends. CDR3 protein: CASSETPMNTEAFF. In DNA form, the CDR3 reads TGTGCCAGCAGTGAGACCCCTATGAACACTGAAGCTTTCTTT.

The chain uses TRBV18 and TRBJ1-3; D call uncertain. This CDR3 comprises 15 residues. Germline V gene data show CDR1 as KGHSH and CDR2 as LQKENI. Trimming removed 3 bases from V and 2 bases from J, with 11 bases in between. CDR3 sequence reads: CASSPPWRAGNTIYF. As DNA, the CDR3 is TGTGCCAGCTCACCTCCTTGGAGAGCTGGAAACACCATATATTTT.

The genes are TRBV7-2 and TRBJ2-7; TRBD1 is a possible D gene (6 bases). Germline V gene lookup returns CDR1 SGHTA and CDR2 FQGNSA. CDR3 length: 15 residues. Trimming removed 3 bases at V and 4 bases at J, with 16 bases between. This CDR3 reads CASSFIGQSRYEQYF. CDR3 coding DNA: TGTGCCAGCAGCTTTATAGGACAGTCAAGATACGAGCAGTACTTC.

The rearrangement joins TRBV10-3 to TRBJ1-1, with TRBD1 identical over 8 bases. The CDR3 contains 13 residues. Germline V gives CDR1 ENHRY, CDR2 SYGVKD. V dropped 6 bases and J dropped 5; count of bases not matched to a gene: 5. The CDR3 sequence is CAIRDREGTEAFF. CDR3 bases: TGTGCCATCAGGGACAGGGAGGGTACTGAAGCTTTCTTT.

The chain recombines TRBV6-5 with TRBJ2-7; 7 nucleotides match TRBD1. CDR3 length: 13 residues. CDR1 and CDR2 (germline): MNHEY, SVGAGI. V shed 8 bases, J shed 6 bases, and the junction held 10 bases outside the gene matches. The CDR3 bases are TGTGCCAGCGACAGGGCCCGTCCCCCCGAGCAGTACTTC. Translation: CASDRARPPEQYF.

The J gene is TRBJ1-6, the V gene TRBV28; no firm D call. V lost 5 bases and J lost 3, with 8 bases in between. CDR1 and CDR2 from the germline V gene are MDHEN and SYDVKM. The CDR3 length is 14 residues. CDR3 region: CASSLQLYNSPLHF. DNA of the CDR3: TGTGCCAGCAGTCTACAGCTCTATAATTCACCCCTCCACTTT. Filled out from reference TRBV28 and TRBJ1-6, the complete variable domain reads DVKVTQSSRYLVKRTGEKVFLECVQDMDHENMFWYRQDPGLGLRLIYFSYDVKMKEKGDIPEGYSVSREKKERFSLILESASTNQTSMYLCASSLQLYNSPLHFGNGTRLTVT.

This clone is a singleton in its sample. The V gene is TRBV19, the J gene TRBJ1-2; D perhaps matches TRBD1 (5 bases). Germline V gene sequence: CDR1 LNHDA, CDR2 SQIVND (reference sequence). V dropped 3 bases and J dropped 6 bases, with 8 bases sitting between them. This CDR3 comprises 12 residues. CDR3 in DNA: TGTGCCAGTAGTATCCGAGGGGATGGCTACACCTTC. Its protein is CASSIRGDGYTF.

This chain uses TRBV14 with TRBJ1-1, with D possibly TRBD1 on 6 matching bases. The CDR3 has 13 amino acids. Germline CDR1 and CDR2: SGHDN and FVKESK. V gave up 4 bases and J gave up 8 bases, with 14 bases separating them. The chain's CDR3 is CASSPRGVEEAFF. CDR3 DNA: TGTGCCAGCAGCCCTAGGGGGGTCGAGGAAGCTTTCTTT.

This clone was seen only once. The gene calls are TRBV19 and TRBJ1-1; perhaps TRBD1 as D (5 bases). V was clipped by 2 bases and J by 4 bases, with 14 bases between them. The CDR3 is made up of 15 amino acids. The germline gives CDR1 LNHDA, CDR2 SQIVND (reference sequence). CDR3 coding DNA: TGTGCCAGTAGTATATCTTTGGCAGGGACCACTGAAGCTTTCTTT. This codes for CASSISLAGTTEAFF.

This chain links TRBV5-6 with TRBJ2-3; D remains ambiguous. Trimming stripped 4 bases from V and 4 bases from J, with 16 bases between. This CDR3 contains 15 residues. CDR1 and CDR2 from the germline V gene are SGHDT and YYEEEE. CDR3 protein: CASSRGGTGSDTQYF. CDR3 sequence (DNA): TGTGCCAGCAGCAGAGGCGGTACTGGGTCAGATACGCAGTATTTT.

The chain recombines TRBV7-2 with TRBJ1-2; possible D gene TRBD1, 6 bases. Germline assignment: CDR1 SGHTA and CDR2 FQGNSA. This CDR3 has 15 residues. V was clipped by 7 bases and J by 5 bases, with 20 bases between them. The CDR3 coding sequence is TGTGCCAGCACCCCGCGAGGGGGGGCTCTATATGGCTACACCTTC. Amino acid sequence: CASTPRGGALYGYTF.

The chain links TRBV6-2 or TRBV6-3 to TRBJ2-3; D unresolved. The V end was cut by 6 bases, the J end by 3 bases, with 10 bases between. The germline V gene encodes CDR1 MNHEY and CDR2 SVGEGT. The CDR3 spans 13 residues. CDR3 coding DNA: TGTGCCAGCAGCGTTGAGGTAACAGATACGCAGTATTTT. Encoded protein: CASSVEVTDTQYF.

The rearrangement joins TRBV7-6 to TRBJ2-2; perhaps TRBD1 as D (5 bases). The germline gives CDR1 SGHVS, CDR2 FNYEAQ. V was pared by 6 bases and J by 0 bases, with 14 bases between. The CDR3 length is 16 residues. Here the CDR3 reads CASRKGGHTNTGELFF. The CDR3 DNA follows: TGTGCCAGCAGAAAAGGTGGACACACGAACACCGGGGAGCTGTTTTTT. Full variable domain (outside the CDR3, taken from reference TRBV7-6 and TRBJ2-2): GAGVSQSPRYKVTKRGQDVALRCDPISGHVSLYWYRQALGQGPEFLTYFNYEAQQDKSGLPNDRFSAERPEGSISTLTIQRTEQRDSAMYRCASRKGGHTNTGELFFGEGSRLTVL.

This clone is a singleton in its sample. The chain uses TRBV7-8 and TRBJ1-1; weak D call: TRBD1 (6 bases). The CDR3 is 15 amino acids. Trimming took 4 bases from V and 2 from J, leaving 14 bases between them. Per the germline V gene, CDR1 is SGHVS and CDR2 is FQNEAQ. The CDR3 spells CASSSLGGANTEAFF. The DNA for the CDR3 is TGTGCCAGCAGCTCCCTGGGGGGCGCTAACACTGAAGCTTTCTTT.

V and J are TRBV30 and TRBJ1-2; perhaps TRBD1 as D (6 bases). V was trimmed by 2 bases and J by 8 bases, leaving 15 bases between them. Germline lookup yields CDR1 GTSNPN and CDR2 SVGIG (reference sequence). The length of the CDR3 is 13 residues. The CDR3: CAWSPFGGRGYTF. For the CDR3, the DNA is TGTGCCTGGAGTCCCTTTGGGGGGCGCGGCTACACCTTC.

This clone was seen once. The chain is built from TRBV7-9 and TRBJ1-5, with 8 nucleotides matching TRBD1. V was clipped by 7 bases and J by 1 base; unmatched bases: 3. Looked up from germline, CDR1 is SEHNR and CDR2 is FQNEAQ (reference sequence). This CDR3 comprises 14 residues. CDR3 in DNA: TGTGCCAGCACTAGGACAGGGAGCAATCAGCCCCAGCATTTT. This translates into CASTRTGSNQPQHF.

The V gene is TRBV2, the J gene TRBJ1-2; D gene unclear. Trimming removed 2 bases at V and 0 bases at J, with 10 bases between. The CDR3 runs to 15 residues. Germline-derived CDR1 and CDR2 are SNHLY and FYNNEI. This CDR3 is CASSERASPNYGYTF. CDR3 in DNA: TGTGCCAGCAGTGAAAGAGCTTCACCTAACTATGGCTACACCTTC.

V is TRBV5-1 and J is TRBJ1-1; possible D gene TRBD1, 6 bases. The CDR3 is 12 residues long. Germline CDR1 reads SGHRS; CDR2 reads YFSETQ. V shed 2 bases and J shed 7 bases, with 9 bases lying between them. The CDR3 DNA reads TGCGCCAGCAGCTTTGACAGGAGTGAAGCTTTCTTT. Its translation: CASSFDRSEAFF.

V and J are TRBV19 and TRBJ2-6; no clear D gene. The CDR3 contains 15 residues. CDR1 LNHDA and CDR2 SQIVND come from the germline V gene (reference sequence). Trimming shortened V by 2 bases and J by 2 bases, and 7 bases separated the two germline ends. CDR3 in DNA: TGTGCCAGTAGTATACAAGGTACTGGGGCCAACGTCCTGACTTTC. This translates into CASSIQGTGANVLTF. Based on the CDR3 plus reference TRBV19 and TRBJ2-6, the full variable domain is DGGITQSPKYLFRKEGQNVTLSCEQNLNHDAMYWYRQDPGQGLRLIYYSQIVNDFQKGDIAEGYSVSREKKESFPLTVTSAQKNPTAFYLCASSIQGTGANVLTFGAGSRLTVL.

The chain uses TRBV7-2 and TRBJ1-2; D remains unclear. The CDR3 is 19 residues long. Germline CDR1 is SGHTA and CDR2 is FQGNSA. V lost 2 bases to trimming and J lost 0 bases, with 22 bases between them. Written as DNA, the CDR3 is TGTGCCAGCAGCTTATCCCATCGTGGGTTAAGCCGCCCTAACTATGGCTACACCTTC. Protein: CASSLSHRGLSRPNYGYTF.

This CDR3 reads CASSLRGNYGYTF. CDR3 nucleotides: TGTGCCAGCAGCTTAAGGGGGAACTATGGCTACACCTTC. The rearrangement joins TRBV7-2 to TRBJ1-2; TRBD1 is a possible D gene (6 bases). The CDR3 covers 13 residues. Germline values: CDR1 SGHTA, CDR2 FQGNSA. V lost 2 bases to trimming and J lost 2 bases, with 6 bases between them.